One and the same sample provided the 5 T cell receptor beta chains below, sequenced in a study of shared clonotypes between healthy human individuals. Libraries were prepared by immunoSEQ multiplex PCR; TCRdb keeps only in-frame clonotypes and omits some of them. This sample has 1.5 million to 1.9 million clones; approximately 98% occur once, and the top ten carry less than 0.55%. The sample consisted of naive CD4+ T cells sorted from blood. Subset noted: CD45RA+ positively selected. All receptors come from a man younger than 45 in good health.

The rearrangement joins TRBV4-3 to TRBJ2-3, with D tentatively TRBD2 (6 bases). The CDR3 runs 13 residues. CDR1 is LGHNA and CDR2 is YSLEER in the germline V gene. The V end lost 5 bases, the J end lost 11 bases, and 17 bases lay between the germline ends. CDR3 DNA: TGCGCCAGCAGCTCCATAGAGGGAGGAATGCAGTATTTT. Its translation is CASSSIEGGMQYF.

The chain uses TRBV9 and TRBJ2-7; D gene unclear. The V end was cut by 4 bases, the J end by 0 bases, with 11 bases between. Germline-derived CDR1 and CDR2 are SGDLS and YYNGEE. The CDR3 consists of 14 residues. The CDR3, as DNA: TGTGCCAGCAGCCAAAACACTTTCTCCTACGAGCAGTACTTC. Translation gives CASSQNTFSYEQYF.

The rearrangement joins TRBV28 to TRBJ1-2; possibly TRBD1 for D (6 bases). The CDR3 contains 12 residues. Germline assignment: CDR1 MDHEN and CDR2 SYDVKM. The germline V and J ends were trimmed by 3 bases and 8 bases, with 10 bases remaining between them. In DNA form, the CDR3 reads TGTGCCAGCAGTTTTACAGGGTACGGCTACACCTTC. Amino acid sequence: CASSFTGYGYTF.

Worth noting for this clone: Within the sample, other DNA sequences also encode this same CDR3. The chain couples TRBV2 to TRBJ1-2, with D uncertain. V lost 2 bases, J lost 2 bases, and 3 bases lay in between. There are 12 residues in the CDR3. Per the germline V gene, CDR1 is SNHLY and CDR2 is FYNNEI. CDR3 region: CASSERNYGYTF. As DNA, the CDR3 is TGTGCCAGCAGTGAACGGAACTATGGCTACACCTTC.

This chain uses TRBV6-5 with TRBJ1-1, with D unclear. The germline V gene has CDR1 MNHEY and CDR2 SVGAGI. CDR3 length: 13 residues. Trimming took 8 bases from V and 4 from J, leaving 14 bases between them. The CDR3 here is CASVDGLITEAFF. CDR3 sequence (DNA): TGTGCCAGCGTCGACGGCCTCATCACTGAAGCTTTCTTT.